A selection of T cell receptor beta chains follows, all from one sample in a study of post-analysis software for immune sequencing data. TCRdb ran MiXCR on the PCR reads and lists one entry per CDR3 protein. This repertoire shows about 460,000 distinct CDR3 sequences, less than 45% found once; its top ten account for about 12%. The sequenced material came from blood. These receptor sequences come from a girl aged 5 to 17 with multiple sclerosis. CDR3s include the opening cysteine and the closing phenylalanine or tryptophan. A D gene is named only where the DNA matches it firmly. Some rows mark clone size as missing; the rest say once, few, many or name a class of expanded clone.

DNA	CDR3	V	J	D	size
TGTGCCAGCAGCCAAAGTACGTATGAGCAGTTCTTC	CASSQSTYEQFF	TRBV9	TRBJ2-1	.	.
TGTGCCAGCAGCTACGCAGGGAACTCTGAGGGCTACACCTTC	CASSYAGNSEGYTF	TRBV7-8	TRBJ1-2	.	few
TGTGCCAGCAGCCCTCGTGCAGGGGGGAGTTACAATGAGCAGTTCTTC	CASSPRAGGSYNEQFF	TRBV7-3	TRBJ2-1	.	few
TGCAGCGTTGGAAGGCGATTAGCGGTTAGCACAGATACGCAGTATTTT	CSVGRRLAVSTDTQYF	TRBV29-1	TRBJ2-3	.	.
TGTGCCAGCAGCTATACAGGGGCGATCTCCTACAATGAGCAGTTCTTC	CASSYTGAISYNEQFF	TRBV7-2	TRBJ2-1	TRBD1	.
TGTGCCAGCAGTGACCCAGATACGCAGTATTTT	CASSDPDTQYF	TRBV25-1	TRBJ2-3	.	few
TGTGCCAGCAGCTTACCTCTTTCGGGGACTCAGCCCCAGCATTTT	CASSLPLSGTQPQHF	TRBV5-8	TRBJ1-5	.	.
TGTGCCAGCTCACCTGGACAGGAGATCTACGAGCAGTACTTC	CASSPGQEIYEQYF	TRBV18	TRBJ2-7	TRBD1	.
TGTGCCAGCAGTTCCCCCGACAGGGGCAACAATGAGCAGTTCTTC	CASSSPDRGNNEQFF	TRBV12-3/TRBV12-4	TRBJ2-1	TRBD1	.
TGTGCCAGCAGTTTTCTTAGGGACAAAACCTATGGCTACACCTTC	CASSFLRDKTYGYTF	TRBV27	TRBJ1-2	.	.
TGTGCCGGCAGTTACGGACTAGCGGGAGGCTACGAGCAGTACTTC	CAGSYGLAGGYEQYF	TRBV6-2/TRBV6-3	TRBJ2-7	TRBD2	.
TGTGCCAGCAGCACGACTAGCGCGGGGGAGCAGTACTTC	CASSTTSAGEQYF	TRBV7-3	TRBJ2-4	TRBD2	.
TGCGCCAGCAGCTTTGGTCCATACGAGCAGTACTTC	CASSFGPYEQYF	TRBV5-1	TRBJ2-7	.	.
TGCAGTGCGCGTCGGTCCGGCAATCAGCCCCAGCATTTT	CSARRSGNQPQHF	TRBV20-1	TRBJ1-5	.	.
TGTGCCAGCAGCACAGGAGGATCCGAGCAGTACTTC	CASSTGGSEQYF	TRBV7-9	TRBJ2-7	.	.
TGTGCCACCAGCAGAGATACGGGACTAGCGGGATACGAGCAGTACTTC	CATSRDTGLAGYEQYF	TRBV15	TRBJ2-7	TRBD2	few
TGTGCCATCAGTGAGTCGGGGGGAAGAAGGGGTATATTCTACGAGCAGTACTTC	CAISESGGRRGIFYEQYF	TRBV10-3	TRBJ2-7	.	few
TGTGCCAGCAGCCAACGGTCTTGGGGGACCTCGAACACCGGGGAGCTGTTTTTT	CASSQRSWGTSNTGELFF	TRBV3-1	TRBJ2-2	.	once
TGTGCCAGCAGCCCGCGGACTAGCGGTGACGCGGATACGCAGTATTTT	CASSPRTSGDADTQYF	TRBV7-3	TRBJ2-3	TRBD2	.
TGTGCCAGCAGCGCGGACAGGGCCGGGATAAGCAATCAGCCCCAGCATTTT	CASSADRAGISNQPQHF	TRBV7-9	TRBJ1-5	TRBD1	.
TGCGCCAGCAGCTTGGGCAGGGGACATGGCGGCTACACCTTC	CASSLGRGHGGYTF	TRBV5-1	TRBJ1-2	.	.
TGCGCCAGCAGCCAAGGAGGGGGACTAGCGGGAGGGCCTTGGGGTGAGCAGTTCTTC	CASSQGGGLAGGPWGEQFF	TRBV4-1	TRBJ2-1	TRBD2	.
TGTGCCACCGGAGACAGGGCAAGCAATCAGCCCCAGCATTTT	CATGDRASNQPQHF	TRBV28	TRBJ1-5	TRBD1	.
TGTGCCACCAGTGAAAATACCGGGACAGGGCCCTACGAGCAGTACTTC	CATSENTGTGPYEQYF	TRBV24-1	TRBJ2-7	TRBD1	.
TGTGCCAGCAGCAAAAGGGTCGAAAACATTCAGTACTTC	CASSKRVENIQYF	TRBV7-8	TRBJ2-4	.	.
TGCGCCAGCAGTCCCAACACATACAATGAGCAGTTCTTC	CASSPNTYNEQFF	TRBV5-1	TRBJ2-1	.	few